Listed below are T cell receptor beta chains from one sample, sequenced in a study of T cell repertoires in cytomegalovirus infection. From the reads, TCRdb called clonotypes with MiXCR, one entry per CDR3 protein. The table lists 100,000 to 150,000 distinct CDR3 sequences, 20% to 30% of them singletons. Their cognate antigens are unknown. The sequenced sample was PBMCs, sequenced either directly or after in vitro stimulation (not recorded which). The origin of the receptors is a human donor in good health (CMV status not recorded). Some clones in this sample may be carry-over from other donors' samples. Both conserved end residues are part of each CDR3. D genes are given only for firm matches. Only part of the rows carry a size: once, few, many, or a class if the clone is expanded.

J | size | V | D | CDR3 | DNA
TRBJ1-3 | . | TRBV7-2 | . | CASSLWPGGNTIYF | TGTGCCAGCAGCTTATGGCCAGGGGGAAACACCATATATTTT
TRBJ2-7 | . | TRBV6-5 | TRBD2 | CASRNRGLAGGRAEQYF | TGTGCCAGCAGAAACCGGGGACTAGCGGGAGGGCGGGCCGAGCAGTACTTC
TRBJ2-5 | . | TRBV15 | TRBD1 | CATSSGQGLAETQYF | TGTGCCACCAGCAGCGGACAGGGGTTGGCGGAGACCCAGTACTTC
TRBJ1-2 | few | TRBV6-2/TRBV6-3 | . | CASSSLSAKGYGYTF | TGTGCCAGCAGTTCACTTTCGGCGAAGGGCTATGGCTACACCTTC
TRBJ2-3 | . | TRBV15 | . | CATSVSGPSYTDTQYF | TGTGCCACCAGCGTTTCAGGGCCCTCATACACAGATACGCAGTATTTT
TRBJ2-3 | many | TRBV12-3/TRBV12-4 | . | CASSFVGSTDTQYF | TGTGCCAGCAGTTTTGTCGGGAGCACAGATACGCAGTATTTT
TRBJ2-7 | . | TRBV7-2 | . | CASSLTGPREQYF | TGTGCCAGCAGCCTAACGGGCCCCAGGGAGCAGTACTTC
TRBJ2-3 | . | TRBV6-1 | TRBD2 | CASTGTTPDTQYF | TGTGCCAGCACCGGGACTACCCCGGATACGCAGTATTTT
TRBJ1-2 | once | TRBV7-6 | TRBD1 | CASSLVQGGNYGYTF | TGTGCCAGCAGCTTAGTCCAGGGGGGAAACTATGGCTACACCTTC
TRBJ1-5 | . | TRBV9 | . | CASSVGAEGDRQPQHF | TGTGCCAGCAGCGTAGGAGCCGAGGGGGATAGACAGCCCCAGCATTTT
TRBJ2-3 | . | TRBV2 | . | CASVGISTDTQYF | TGTGCCAGCGTTGGAATTAGCACAGATACGCAGTATTTT
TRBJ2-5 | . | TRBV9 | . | CASSVGGSQETQYF | TGTGCCAGCAGCGTTGGTGGAAGCCAAGAGACCCAGTACTTC
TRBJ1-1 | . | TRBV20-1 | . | CSAIAFRKGTEAFF | TGCAGTGCTATCGCCTTTCGAAAGGGCACTGAAGCTTTCTTT
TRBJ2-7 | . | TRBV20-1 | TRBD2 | CSASENSGRFEQYF | TGCAGTGCTAGTGAAAATAGCGGGAGGTTCGAGCAGTACTTC
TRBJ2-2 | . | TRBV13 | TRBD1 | CASSPLTSPRDRGNTGELFF | TGTGCCAGCAGCCCATTGACATCACCCCGGGACAGGGGTAACACCGGGGAGCTGTTTTTT
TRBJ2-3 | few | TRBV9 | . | CASSVAAPDTQYF | TGTGCCAGCAGCGTGGCGGCCCCAGATACGCAGTATTTT
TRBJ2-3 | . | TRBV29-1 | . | CSVGVSSSTDTQYF | TGCAGCGTTGGGGTCTCGTCTAGCACAGATACGCAGTATTTT
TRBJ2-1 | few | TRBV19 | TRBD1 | CASSIERTGDNEQFF | TGTGCCAGTAGTATAGAGAGGACAGGGGACAATGAGCAGTTCTTC
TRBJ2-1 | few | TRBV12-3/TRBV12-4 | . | CASSLGGRGSRGTAGDEQFF | TGTGCCAGCAGTTTAGGGGGCAGGGGGTCTCGGGGGACGGCGGGGGATGAGCAGTTCTTC
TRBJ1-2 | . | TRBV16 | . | CASSQDRLYGYTF | TGTGCCAGCAGCCAGGACAGATTATATGGCTACACCTTC
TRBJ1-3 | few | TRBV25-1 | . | CASSEERSGNTIYF | TGTGCCAGCAGTGAGGAGAGGTCTGGAAACACCATATATTTT
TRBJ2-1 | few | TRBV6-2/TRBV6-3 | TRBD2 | CASSERELNEQFF | TGTGCCAGCAGCGAGCGGGAGTTGAATGAGCAGTTCTTC
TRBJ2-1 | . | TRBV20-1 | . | CSARRTFEQFF | TGCAGTGCTAGGAGGACTTTTGAGCAGTTCTTC
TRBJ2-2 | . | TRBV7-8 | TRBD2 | CASSSRLAGVAGELFF | TGTGCCAGCAGCTCCCGACTAGCGGGAGTAGCCGGGGAGCTGTTTTTT
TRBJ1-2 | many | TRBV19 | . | CASTLGRTDIYGYTF | TGTGCCAGTACCTTAGGGCGGACGGACATCTATGGCTACACCTTC